This T cell receptor beta chain was profiled in a study of T-cell memory formation after mild COVID-19. The CDR3 consists of 17 residues. The germline CDR1 and CDR2 sequences are LGHNA and YNFKEQ. After removal of 3 bases from V and 2 bases from J, the junction contained 9 bases not matched to a gene. There are a few counts of this clonotype. The TCR alpha and TCR beta cDNA libraries, bearing sample barcodes and UMIs, were generated by 5'RACE using constant-segment primers. TCRdb independently ran MiXCR on the 5' RACE reads; one entry per CDR3 protein. Of about 430,000 distinct CDR3 sequences in the sample, about a sixth were seen once.

The receptor comes from a man between 18 and 29 years old who had mild COVID-19 (a few samples of this study predate the infection). Cell type and time point are not known. Sample: PBMCs or a T cell subset sorted from them (not recorded which). The chain is built from TRBV4-2 and TRBJ2-1; the match to TRBD2 covers 8 bases. As DNA, the CDR3 is TGTGCCAGCAGCCACTTCTTAGCGGGGACCACCTACAATGAGCAGTTCTTC. Its protein is CASSHFLAGTTYNEQFF.